The 28 T cell receptor beta chains in this list originate from one sample, sequenced in a study of molecular identifiers for immune sequencing clone quantification (dated by TCRdb to the late 2010s). Library preparation employed PCR. Sequencing was performed on a NextSeq 500. TCRdb applied fastp at Q25 and MiXCR to the public reads, then kept only in-frame beta chains. Identical CDR3 protein sequences are pooled into one entry, listed with their most common genes and DNA. The sample yields a few hundred thousand distinct CDR3 sequences; roughly 24% were counted once. The ten largest account for 0.65% to 0.75% of the sample. Sequenced sample: naive CD8+ T cells from blood, with Jurkat cell RNA spiked in. The sample's cell subset or site, from its label and the paper: FACS-sorted CD8+CD4-CCR7+CD45RA+ naive T cells. The receptor source for this set is a human donor in good health. Some libraries in this study had Jurkat cell RNA spiked in.

The gene calls are TRBV30 and TRBJ1-1, with D unclear. The V and J ends lost 2 bases and 11 bases respectively, with 12 bases between them. CDR3 length equals 11 residues. In germline, CDR1 is GTSNPN, CDR2 SVGIG (reference sequence). CDR3 loop: CAWSLETGAFF. As DNA, the CDR3 is TGTGCCTGGAGTTTGGAGACCGGGGCTTTCTTT.

Comments on this clonotype: An end of the junction differs from the germline gene, which may be a read error. The chain recombines TRBV9 with TRBJ2-3; TRBD1 might be the D (7 bases). This CDR3 spans 15 amino acids. From germline, CDR1 is SGDLS and CDR2 YYNGEE. CDR3: CASSPGTAGTNTQYF. CDR3 DNA sequence: TGTGCCAGCAGCCCAGGGACAGCGGGCACAAATACGCAGTATTTT.

As regards this clonotype: Given the absence of the conserved phenylalanine or tryptophan at the CDR3 end, a read error is likely. The chain employs TRBV12-3 or TRBV12-4 and TRBJ2-3; D gene unclear. Trimming stripped 3 bases from V and 6 bases from J, with 10 bases between. The CDR3 runs 13 residues. This CDR3 reads CASSLNYQDTQYS. CDR3 nucleotide sequence: TGTGCCAGCAGTTTGAACTACCAGGATACGCAGTATTCT.

This clonotype showed up just a few times. V and J are TRBV5-1 and TRBJ2-7; D may be TRBD2 (5 bases). Germline V gene data show CDR1 as SGHRS and CDR2 as YFSETQ. CDR3 length: 16 residues. V was shortened by 0 bases and J by 5 bases, with 18 bases between the two germline ends. CDR3 amino acids: CASSLARAPRSNEQYF. The DNA for the CDR3 is TGCGCCAGCAGCTTGGCGAGGGCCCCTCGGTCGAACGAGCAGTACTTC.

The genes are TRBV7-9 and TRBJ2-5, with 9 bases aligning to TRBD2. The CDR3 runs 15 residues. Germline CDR1 is SEHNR and CDR2 is FQNEAQ (reference sequence). The trim removed 5 bases at V and 3 bases at J, leaving 7 bases unmatched. The CDR3 loop reads CASSQGPSGEETQYF. The DNA of the CDR3 is TGTGCCAGCAGCCAAGGGCCTAGCGGGGAAGAGACCCAGTACTTC.

In regard to this clonotype: Being one base from a much bigger clone, this may be a read error. The gene calls are TRBV19 and TRBJ2-2, with TRBD1 matching 7 bases. CDR1 is LNHDA and CDR2 is SQIVND in the germline V gene (reference sequence). The CDR3 contains 15 residues. The CDR3 DNA reads TGTGCCAGTAGTATAAGAGGGGGCCACACCGGGGAGCCGTTTTTT. Translating it yields CASSIRGGHTGEPFF.

This clonotype was found a few times. The chain recombines TRBV10-3 with TRBJ2-5; 14 nucleotides align to TRBD2. The CDR3 has 14 amino acids. Germline CDR1 reads ENHRY; CDR2 reads SYGVKD. V trimming: 6 bases; J trimming: 6 bases; junction bases outside the gene matches: 3. DNA for the CDR3: TGTGCCATCAGGGGGACTAGCGGGGGACAGACCCAGTACTTC. Its translation is CAIRGTSGGQTQYF.

A word on this clonotype: It may be a read error: a sequence one base away is much more abundant. Since no conserved phenylalanine or tryptophan closes the CDR3, a read error is the likely cause. The chain is built from TRBV28 and TRBJ1-5; a possible D gene is TRBD1 (6 bases). V was pared by 7 bases and J by 2 bases, with 15 bases between. Per germline, CDR1 MDHEN and CDR2 SYDVKM. The CDR3 totals 15 residues. The CDR3 is CASNPQGSRNQPQHS. The CDR3 DNA follows: TGTGCCAGCAATCCCCAGGGGAGTCGCAATCAGCCCCAGCATTCT.

V and J are TRBV27 and TRBJ2-1; D is undetermined. This CDR3 is 15 amino acids long. The V gene's germline CDR1 is MNHEY and CDR2 SMNVEV (reference sequence). V was shortened by 4 bases and J by 2 bases, with 12 bases between the two germline ends. The CDR3 reads CASSSDADTYNEQFF. CDR3 DNA: TGTGCCAGCAGTTCGGACGCGGATACCTACAATGAGCAGTTCTTC.

The rearrangement uses TRBV6-2 or TRBV6-3 and TRBJ1-1, with 8 bases fitting TRBD1. This CDR3 has 15 residues. The V segment lost 6 bases and the J segment 2 bases; nucleotides outside the gene matches: 8. Germline V CDR1 and CDR2: MNHEY, SVGEGT. In DNA form, the CDR3 reads TGTGCCAGCAGCTTCTCGACAGGGGTAAACACTGAAGCTTTCTTT. This translates into CASSFSTGVNTEAFF.

Comment on this clonotype: At one end, the junction sequence differs from germline, possibly due to a read error. V and J are TRBV12-3 or TRBV12-4 and TRBJ2-5; TRBD2 matches at 8 bases. CDR3 length: 14 residues. The CDR3 protein is CTSMPERGRETQYF. The CDR3, as DNA: TGTACCAGCATGCCGGAGCGGGGGCGAGAGACCCAGTACTTC.

The sample holds a few counts of this clonotype. This chain joins TRBV18 and TRBJ2-7; D gene unclear. Germline assignment: CDR1 KGHSH and CDR2 LQKENI. V was shortened by 3 bases and J by 3 bases, with 12 bases between the two germline ends. This CDR3 comprises 14 residues. The CDR3 DNA follows: TGTGCCAGCTCACCCGGGCCGAACCTCTACGAGCAGTACTTC. It codes for CASSPGPNLYEQYF.

The V gene is TRBV6-2 or TRBV6-3, the J gene TRBJ2-7; 10 nucleotides match TRBD2. Germline trimming cut 8 bases from V and 0 bases from J; bases unmatched to any gene: 10. Germline loops: CDR1 MNHEY, CDR2 SVGEGT. CDR3 size: 16 residues. The CDR3 region has the DNA TGTGCCAGCTCGGGGCTAGCGGGAGTCTCCTCCTACGAGCAGTACTTC. It specifies CASSGLAGVSSYEQYF.

A note on this clonotype: This sequence may be a read error, since a much larger clone differs from it by one base. This CDR3 fails to terminate in the conserved phenylalanine or tryptophan, so it likely reflects a read error. CDR3 nucleotide sequence: TGTGCCAGCAGTTTCAGGAGGGGTGATACGCAGTATCTT. As protein: CASSFRRGDTQYL. This chain joins TRBV28 and TRBJ2-3, with a weak D call TRBD2 (6 bases). V lost 3 bases to trimming and J lost 6 bases, with 10 bases between them. The CDR3 extends over 13 amino acids. In germline, CDR1 is MDHEN, CDR2 SYDVKM.

This clonotype was observed many times. The gene calls are TRBV6-5 and TRBJ2-2, with D possibly called TRBD1 or TRBD2 (5 bases each). This CDR3 comprises 17 residues. Between the trimmed V and J ends, which lost 0 bases and 0 bases, there was a span of 11 bases. The germline gives CDR1 MNHEY, CDR2 SVGAGI. In DNA form, the CDR3 reads TGTGCCAGCAGTTACTCTTTGGGACCGTCGAACACCGGGGAGCTGTTTTTT. Translated, it gives CASSYSLGPSNTGELFF.

Remarks on this clonotype: One end of the junction varies from germline; a read error may be responsible. This chain links TRBV7-6 with TRBJ2-2; tentative D call: TRBD2 (5 bases). The CDR3 extends over 13 amino acids. Germline-derived CDR1 and CDR2 are SGHVS and FNYEAQ. The CDR3 DNA reads as TGTGGGACTTTGATAGACAACACCGGGGAGCTGTCTTTT. It yields the protein CGTLIDNTGELSF.

The chain joins TRBV9 to TRBJ1-1, with 7 bases that match TRBD1. V was pared by 3 bases and J by 5 bases, with 10 bases of the junction left unmatched. In germline, CDR1 is SGDLS, CDR2 YYNGEE. CDR3 length equals 15 residues. The DNA of the CDR3 is TGTGCCAGCAGCGGACAGGGTGGGTTGGGAACTGAAGCTTTCTTT. Its protein product is CASSGQGGLGTEAFF. Drawing the rest from reference TRBV9 and TRBJ1-1, the complete variable domain is DSGVTQTPKHLITATGQRVTLRCSPRSGDLSVYWYQQSLDQGLQFLIQYYNGEERAKGNILERFSAQQFPDLHSELNLSSLELGDSALYFCASSGQGGLGTEAFFGQGTRLTVV.

This clonotype came up many times. The rearrangement joins TRBV4-3 to TRBJ2-3; the match to TRBD2 covers 11 bases. The CDR3 loop spans 17 amino acids. With V trimmed by 2 bases and J by 2 bases, 6 bases remained unmatched. Germline V lookup: CDR1 LGHNA, CDR2 YSLEER. The CDR3 bases are TGCGCCAGCAGCCAATCACTAGCGGGGGCCAACACAGATACGCAGTATTTT. This gives the protein CASSQSLAGANTDTQYF.

The chain joins TRBV21-1 to TRBJ2-3; the D call of TRBD1 is as the table states it, not checked on the DNA. TRBV21-1 is a known pseudogene. The CDR3 has 16 amino acids. The DNA for the CDR3 is TGTGCCAGCAGTATCGGGACCGAAACTAGCACAGATACGCAGTATTTT. Protein product: CASSIGTETSTDTQYF.

V and J are TRBV4-3 and TRBJ2-1; D might be TRBD2 (6 bases). The germline CDR1 and CDR2 sequences are LGHNA and YSLEER. This CDR3 contains 18 residues. V was clipped by 0 bases and J by 3 bases, with 18 bases between them. DNA of the CDR3: TGCGCCAGCAGCCAAGATGTCGGGGGAACCCTTGTCTACAATGAGCAGTTCTTC. Translation: CASSQDVGGTLVYNEQFF.

There are many counts of this clonotype. The V call is TRBV28, the J call TRBJ2-7, with D possibly TRBD2 on 5 matching bases. V lost 5 bases and J 2 bases, leaving 13 bases between the germline ends. This CDR3 has 14 amino acids. Per germline, CDR1 MDHEN and CDR2 SYDVKM. The CDR3 DNA is TGTGCCAGCAGTCCGAGGACTGAAACCTACGAGCAGTACTTC. Its translation is CASSPRTETYEQYF. The entire variable domain, with the rest obtained from reference TRBV28 and TRBJ2-7, is as follows: DVKVTQSSRYLVKRTGEKVFLECVQDMDHENMFWYRQDPGLGLRLIYFSYDVKMKEKGDIPEGYSVSREKKERFSLILESASTNQTSMYLCASSPRTETYEQYFGPGTRLTVT.

This clonotype was observed at least ten times. The rearrangement links TRBV7-9 to TRBJ1-4; the D is unclear. Germline V gene data show CDR1 as SEHNR and CDR2 as FQNEAQ (reference sequence). CDR3 length: 13 residues. The V end lost 4 bases, the J end lost 6 bases, and 9 bases lay between the germline ends. The CDR3 spells CASSSYTDEKLFF. Here the CDR3 DNA reads TGTGCCAGCAGCTCCTACACCGATGAAAAACTGTTTTTT.

The chain has TRBV19 and TRBJ2-1, with 10 bases that match TRBD2. Per germline, CDR1 LNHDA and CDR2 SQIVND (reference sequence). This CDR3 has 15 amino acids. The junction had 5 bases not matched to a gene; V was cut back by 2 bases and J by 7 bases. The CDR3 nucleotides read TGTGCCAGTAGTATACTAGCGGGAGTGGGGAATGAGCAGTTCTTC. Translated, it gives CASSILAGVGNEQFF.

This clonotype has a handful of counts. V gene TRBV27 combines with J gene TRBJ2-2; D gene unclear. The CDR3 consists of 14 residues. CDR1 is MNHEY and CDR2 is SMNVEV in the germline V gene (reference sequence). V shed 2 bases and J shed 2 bases, with 6 bases lying between them. Here the CDR3 reads CASSLLVNTGELFF. Here the CDR3 DNA reads TGTGCCAGCAGTTTACTAGTAAACACCGGGGAGCTGTTTTTT.

This clonotype was picked up a small number of times. The rearrangement uses TRBV4-3 and TRBJ2-1, with D hard to call. The CDR3 covers 14 residues. Trimming took 0 bases from V and 7 from J, leaving 10 bases between them. Looked up from germline, CDR1 is LGHNA and CDR2 is YSLEER. For the CDR3, the DNA is TGCGCCAGCAGCCAAGATTTCGTGGGGAATGAGCAGTTCTTC. Residues: CASSQDFVGNEQFF.

This clonotype was seen repeatedly, ten times or more. J is TRBJ2-7 and V is TRBV7-9; TRBD1 agrees at 9 bases. CDR3 length: 14 residues. Trimming removed 4 bases from V and 1 base from J; junction bases left unmatched: 2. The germline V gene encodes CDR1 SEHNR and CDR2 FQNEAQ (reference sequence). CDR3 in amino acids: CASSSDRGSYEQYF. CDR3 in DNA: TGTGCCAGCAGCTCTGACAGGGGGTCCTACGAGCAGTACTTC. Complete variable domain (other parts from reference TRBV7-9 and TRBJ2-7): DTGVSQNPRHKITKRGQNVTFRCDPISEHNRLYWYRQTLGQGPEFLTYFQNEAQLEKSRLLSDRFSAERPKGSFSTLEIQRTEQGDSAMYLCASSSDRGSYEQYFGPGTRLTVT.

This clonotype was observed a few times. J is TRBJ2-1 and V is TRBV6-2 or TRBV6-3; 14 nucleotides line up with TRBD2. CDR1 and CDR2 (germline): MNHEY, SVGEGT. The CDR3 totals 15 residues. V was pared by 6 bases and J by 8 bases, with 6 bases of the junction left unmatched. CDR3 sequence: CASRLGTSGRDEQFF. CDR3 coding DNA: TGTGCCAGCAGACTTGGGACTAGCGGGAGAGATGAGCAGTTCTTC.

The chain links TRBV19 to TRBJ2-7, with D perhaps given as TRBD1 or TRBD2 (5 bases each). CDR1 and CDR2 from the germline V gene are LNHDA and SQIVND (reference sequence). V lost 6 bases and J lost 7, with 10 bases in between. The CDR3 has 11 residues. CDR3 sequence reads: CASSGTGEQYF. CDR3 DNA sequence: TGTGCCAGTAGCGGGACGGGAGAGCAGTACTTC.